This entry is about one T cell receptor beta chain. These data originate in a study of blood T cell repertoires in COVID-19. Study-wide context: Nucleic acid was either cDNA or gDNA, and it came from T cells, B-cell-depleted T cells, or PBMCs.

Per the original data handling: For nucleated cells, counts were estimated from reference gene primer amplification. Assay used: immunoSEQ multiplex PCR; TCRdb lists only in-frame clones, some missing. The DNA gave D and trimming, while V, J and clone size come from that table. In the table there are a few hundred thousand clones, less than 90% of which are singletons. This clonotype originated in an older woman who had recovered from COVID-19. The specimen was PBMCs or T cells enriched from blood (not recorded which).

The CDR3: CASSQERAGGYNEQFF. The CDR3 nucleotides are TGCGCCAGCAGCCAAGAGCGAGCGGGGGGGTACAATGAGCAGTTCTTC. V gene TRBV4-1 combines with J gene TRBJ2-1, with 10 bases that match TRBD2. Unmatched junction bases numbered 3, after V lost 0 bases and J lost 4 bases. The CDR3 is 16 residues long. Germline CDR1 MGHRA, CDR2 YSYEKL.